This T cell receptor (beta chain) came from a study of human T cells and chemical hapten exposure. Trimming shortened V by 0 bases and J by 7 bases, and 13 bases separated the two germline ends. CDR1 is DFQATT, CDR2 SNEGSKA, per germline (reference sequence). CDR3 size: 14 residues. Regarding time point: pre-sensitization, week 0. The treatment is: therapeutic diphenylcyclopropenone sensitization with weekly scalp DPC. TCRdb re-called the RACE reads through MiXCR, storing one row per CDR3 protein. The sample has some 400,000 distinct CDR3 sequences, 4.5% to 6% seen once; the top ten hold just over 2.5%.

The sample consisted of whole blood, taken in connection with sensitization to the hapten diphenylcyclopropenone (DPC). This clonotype was obtained from a woman in her fifties or sixties with alopecia areata. Some clones in this sample may be carry-over from other donors' samples. The chain uses TRBV20-1 and TRBJ1-5; a possible D gene is TRBD1 (6 bases). The CDR3 sequence is CSARDTGLDQPQHF. The CDR3, as DNA: TGCAGTGCTAGAGATACAGGGTTAGACCAGCCCCAGCATTTT.